The sequence of this T cell receptor (beta chain) was determined in a study of T cells in Graves' hyperthyroidism and ophthalmopathy. Amplification of TCR beta CDR3 regions used RNA as the template. The HTBI set primed first-round TCR CDR3 RT-PCR. TCRdb recomputed calls from the multiplex PCR reads with MiXCR, one row per CDR3 protein. The repertoire holds 530,000 or so distinct CDR3 sequences, with more than 45% as singletons. This clonotype was seen repeatedly, ten times or more. Germline trimming cut 4 bases from V and 1 base from J; bases unmatched to any gene: 10. Germline loops: CDR1 DFQATT, CDR2 SNEGSKA (reference sequence). This CDR3 spans 17 amino acids.

The chain is built from TRBV20-1 and TRBJ1-5; 10 bases agree with TRBD1. Sequencing input: peripheral blood or thyroid tissue (not recorded which). This TCR was sampled from a woman younger than 35 with Graves' hyperthyroidism. The chain's CDR3 is CSAIRDRGMGSNQPQHF. CDR3 nucleotides: TGCAGTGCTATCCGGGACAGGGGAATGGGGAGCAATCAGCCCCAGCATTTT.